Following are 32 T cell receptor beta chains from one sample sequenced in a study of early T cells in non-severe SARS-CoV-2 infection. Via MiXCR, TCRdb re-called the 5' RACE reads, giving one row per CDR3 protein. Here the sample spans about 69,000 distinct CDR3 sequences, roughly 15% being singletons. Sequencing input: whole blood. These receptors all come from an adult who was a healthcare worker with PCR-confirmed SARS-CoV-2 infection or an uninfected control (not recorded which).

The V gene is TRBV28, the J gene TRBJ1-3; D perhaps matches TRBD1 (5 bases). CDR3 length equals 14 residues. V was cut by 5 bases and J by 5 bases, with 13 bases left in between. Germline CDR1 is MDHEN and CDR2 is SYDVKM. The CDR3 sequence: CASSPVGARNTIYF. The CDR3 DNA sequence: TGTGCCAGCAGTCCGGTCGGGGCTAGAAACACCATATATTTT.

In this sample, this clonotype turned up many times. The chain links TRBV6-5 to TRBJ1-2; D might be TRBD1 (5 bases). Trimming took 6 bases from V and 2 from J, leaving 13 bases between them. The CDR3 contains 14 residues. CDR1 is MNHEY, CDR2 SVGAGI, per germline. Written as DNA, the CDR3 is TGTGCCAGCAGAAGGGACGGGATGAACTATGGCTACACCTTC. The encoded protein is CASRRDGMNYGYTF.

This clonotype showed up just a few times. The CDR3 reads CASSRDRSSYNSPLHF. The CDR3 coding sequence is TGCGCCAGCAGCCGGGACAGGAGCTCCTATAATTCACCCCTCCACTTT. The chain uses TRBV5-1 and TRBJ1-6, with TRBD1 matching 8 bases. After removal of 4 bases from V and 0 bases from J, the junction contained 3 bases not matched to a gene. The germline V gene has CDR1 SGHRS and CDR2 YFSETQ. There are 16 residues in the CDR3.

The CDR3 is CAISDHNEQFF. CDR3 DNA: TGTGCCATCAGTGACCACAATGAGCAGTTCTTC. The V call is TRBV10-3, the J call TRBJ2-1; D not certain. Trimming stripped 3 bases from V and 5 bases from J, with 2 bases between. The CDR3 runs to 11 residues. The V gene's germline CDR1 is ENHRY and CDR2 SYGVKD.

The V call is TRBV14, the J call TRBJ2-3; tentatively, D is TRBD2 (6 bases). Germline V gene data show CDR1 as SGHDN and CDR2 as FVKESK. Trimming removed 2 bases at V and 0 bases at J, with 15 bases between. CDR3 length: 17 residues. The CDR3 DNA reads TGTGCCAGCAGCCAATGGTCTGCGGGGCGGAGCACAGATACGCAGTATTTT. Its translation: CASSQWSAGRSTDTQYF.

This clonotype came up a few times. The chain recombines TRBV6-2 or TRBV6-3 with TRBJ2-7; the D gene is possibly TRBD1 (6 bases). CDR1 MNHEY and CDR2 SVGEGT come from the germline V gene. This CDR3 is built from 13 residues. V shed 2 bases and J shed 4 bases, with 9 bases lying between them. The CDR3 nucleotides read TGTGCCAGCAGTTACGATCAGGGGTACGAGCAGTACTTC. Translated: CASSYDQGYEQYF.

The CDR3, as DNA: TGTGCCAGCAGCAACGGGAATCAAGAGACCCAGTACTTC. It is translated as CASSNGNQETQYF. The rearrangement uses TRBV7-6 and TRBJ2-5; possibly TRBD2 for D (5 bases). Germline V gene data show CDR1 as SGHVS and CDR2 as FNYEAQ. There are 13 residues in the CDR3. The V end lost 5 bases, the J end lost 2 bases, and 9 bases lay between the germline ends.

This clonotype was observed a handful of times. This chain links TRBV28 with TRBJ2-7; D perhaps matches TRBD1 (5 bases). The CDR3 consists of 14 residues. In germline, CDR1 is MDHEN, CDR2 SYDVKM. Trimming cost V 6 bases and J 5 bases, with 17 bases left between them. CDR3 in DNA: TGTGCCAGCAGGCGACGACAGATGCCCCACGAGCAGTACTTC. It is translated as CASRRRQMPHEQYF.

The V call is TRBV28, the J call TRBJ1-1; D is possibly TRBD1 (5 bases). The germline V gene encodes CDR1 MDHEN and CDR2 SYDVKM. This CDR3 has 13 residues. V was pared by 5 bases and J by 4 bases, with 11 bases between. The CDR3 DNA reads as TGTGCCAGCAGTCGAGGGGTGATCACTGAAGCTTTCTTT. Its translation: CASSRGVITEAFF.

The table lists this clonotype with a few counts. This chain links TRBV3-1 with TRBJ2-5; D might be TRBD1 or TRBD2, each matching 6 bases. The ends were cut back, 1 base at V and 2 bases at J, with 11 bases in the middle. The CDR3 consists of 15 residues. The germline CDR1 and CDR2 sequences are LGHDT and YNNKEL (reference sequence). CDR3 nucleotides: TGTGCCAGCAGCCAAGTCGGGGGCCGGCAAGAGACCCAGTACTTC. This translates into CASSQVGGRQETQYF.

The sample holds a few counts of this clonotype. The rearrangement joins TRBV27 to TRBJ1-1; 7 positions match TRBD1. The V gene's germline CDR1 is MNHEY and CDR2 SMNVEV (reference sequence). With 4 bases clipped from V and 5 bases from J, the junction kept 10 bases outside the gene matches. The CDR3 has 15 residues. The CDR3 region is CASSSPERRGTEAFF. The CDR3 bases are TGTGCCAGCAGTTCTCCTGAGCGCAGGGGGACTGAAGCTTTCTTT.

This clonotype showed up many times. The J gene is TRBJ2-7, the V gene TRBV20-1; 8 nucleotides align to TRBD1. V lost 5 bases, J lost 6 bases, and 9 bases stayed unmatched. This CDR3 is 13 amino acids long. In germline, CDR1 is DFQATT, CDR2 SNEGSKA (reference sequence). The CDR3 nucleotides are TGCAGTGCTGGCCGGGACAGGATCGGCGAGCAGTACTTC. Amino acid sequence: CSAGRDRIGEQYF.

This clonotype appeared many times. The genes are TRBV4-1 and TRBJ2-6; 8 positions match TRBD2. V trimming: 4 bases; J trimming: 2 bases; junction bases outside the gene matches: 4. The CDR3 runs to 16 residues. The germline V gene encodes CDR1 MGHRA and CDR2 YSYEKL. DNA for the CDR3: TGCGCCAGCAGCCCCGGGGGGGCTCCTGGGGCCAACGTCCTGACTTTC. Its translation is CASSPGGAPGANVLTF.

This clonotype has a count of ten or more. The V call is TRBV20-1, the J call TRBJ1-5; no clear D gene. The germline CDR1 and CDR2 sequences are DFQATT and SNEGSKA (reference sequence). V lost 1 base to trimming and J lost 6 bases, with 10 bases between them. This CDR3 comprises 13 residues. In nucleotides, the CDR3 is TGCAGTGCTAGAGGGGGAAAACGTCAGCCCCAGCATTTT. Translated: CSARGGKRQPQHF.

The sample holds a few counts of this clonotype. The chain is built from TRBV9 and TRBJ2-7; 8 bases match TRBD2. CDR3 length equals 13 residues. V shed 4 bases and J 5 bases; nucleotides not matched to a gene: 5. From germline, CDR1 is SGDLS and CDR2 YYNGEE. The CDR3 DNA follows: TGTGCCAGCAGCCGTAGCGGGGCCCACGAGCAGTACTTC. It encodes CASSRSGAHEQYF.

The V and J genes are TRBV5-1 and TRBJ2-2; weak D call: TRBD1 (5 bases). Between the trimmed V and J ends, which lost 2 bases and 5 bases, there was a span of 13 bases. The germline V gene encodes CDR1 SGHRS and CDR2 YFSETQ. This CDR3 region has 15 residues. The CDR3 sequence: CASSFGQGATGELFF. The DNA for the CDR3 is TGCGCCAGCAGCTTCGGGCAGGGCGCAACCGGGGAGCTGTTTTTT.

A few counts support this clonotype. V usage is TRBV7-6 and J usage is TRBJ2-3, with a tentative D call TRBD2 (5 bases). The CDR3 runs 15 residues. Germline CDR1 and CDR2: SGHVS and FNYEAQ. Trimming removed 4 bases from V and 0 bases from J, with 11 bases in between. The CDR3 region is CASSSGLPSTDTQYF. As DNA, the CDR3 is TGTGCCAGCAGCTCCGGACTGCCGAGCACAGATACGCAGTATTTT.

In nucleotides, the CDR3 is TGTGCCAGCAATCGGGATTATGGCTACACCTTC. It translates to CASNRDYGYTF. The chain has TRBV28 and TRBJ1-2; no firm D call. There are 11 residues in the CDR3. The germline V gene encodes CDR1 MDHEN and CDR2 SYDVKM. Between the trimmed V and J ends, which lost 7 bases and 5 bases, there was a span of 8 bases.

V is TRBV2 and J is TRBJ1-1; no reliable D call. Germline V CDR1 and CDR2: SNHLY, FYNNEI. The CDR3 length is 13 residues. V gave up 4 bases and J gave up 1 base, with 7 bases separating them. The CDR3 sequence is CASSVRANTEAFF. The CDR3 bases are TGTGCCAGCAGTGTACGGGCGAACACTGAAGCTTTCTTT.

This chain connects TRBV6-5 to TRBJ2-1; 12 nucleotides line up with TRBD2. Losses at the gene ends were 6 bases for V and 6 bases for J; bases not matched to a gene: 9. This CDR3 contains 16 residues. Germline loops: CDR1 MNHEY, CDR2 SVGAGI. In DNA, the CDR3 is TGTGCCAGCAGGCAACTAGCGGGGGGCCGGGCCAATGAGCAGTTCTTC. Its translation is CASRQLAGGRANEQFF.

The chain has TRBV28 and TRBJ2-5, with TRBD2 matching 10 bases. Germline V CDR1 and CDR2: MDHEN, SYDVKM. This CDR3 has 14 residues. The ends lost 8 bases at V and 7 bases at J; junction bases unmatched: 10. DNA of the CDR3: TGTGCCAGCGGGGCTAGCGGGGGCCTTGGGACCCAGTACTTC. Translating gives CASGASGGLGTQYF.

The V gene is TRBV6-6, the J gene TRBJ1-2; possible D gene TRBD1, 5 bases. The CDR3 extends over 13 amino acids. The V end was cut by 4 bases, the J end by 5 bases, with 11 bases between. CDR1 and CDR2 from the germline V gene are MNHNY and SVGAGI (reference sequence). The CDR3, as DNA: TGTGCCAGCAGTTGGGACGGAGCTTATGGCTACACCTTC. This codes for CASSWDGAYGYTF.

This clonotype was counted ten times or more. The V call is TRBV5-1, the J call TRBJ2-2; 7 nucleotides match TRBD2. The CDR3 length is 15 residues. The J segment lost 3 bases and the V segment lost 2 bases, leaving 4 bases of the junction unmatched. Germline V gene sequence: CDR1 SGHRS, CDR2 YFSETQ. The CDR3 sequence is CASSLGGGDTGELFF. The CDR3 DNA is TGCGCCAGCAGCTTAGGCGGGGGAGACACCGGGGAGCTGTTTTTT.

This clonotype came up a few times. V gene TRBV6-5 combines with J gene TRBJ1-2; the match to TRBD1 covers 9 bases. Germline V gene sequence: CDR1 MNHEY, CDR2 SVGAGI. J lost 4 bases, V lost 6 bases, and 6 bases had no gene match. The CDR3 loop spans 14 amino acids. CDR3 sequence (DNA): TGTGCCAGCAGGTTAGGGACAGGGACCTATGGCTACACCTTC. This codes for CASRLGTGTYGYTF.

This clonotype turned up a few times. The chain employs TRBV7-8 and TRBJ2-5; 8 nucleotides align to TRBD2. V lost 4 bases to trimming and J lost 5 bases; unmatched junction nucleotides: 9. Germline V gives CDR1 SGHVS, CDR2 FQNEAQ. The CDR3 has 15 amino acids. The CDR3 is CASSSVGSGGETQYF. The CDR3 DNA follows: TGTGCCAGCAGCTCAGTAGGAAGCGGGGGCGAGACCCAGTACTTC.

This clonotype occurred a few times. The chain uses TRBV20-1 and TRBJ1-1; TRBD1 matches at 8 bases. Germline-derived CDR1 and CDR2 are DFQATT and SNEGSKA (reference sequence). V shed 6 bases and J 3 bases; nucleotides not matched to a gene: 3. The length of the CDR3 is 12 residues. The CDR3 reads CSANRGDTEAFF. DNA for the CDR3: TGCAGTGCAAACAGGGGGGACACTGAAGCTTTCTTT.

The CDR3 nucleotides read TGTGCCAGCAGCCGGGACAGGTGGAGCTATGGCTACACCTTC. Translating it yields CASSRDRWSYGYTF. The chain links TRBV28 to TRBJ1-2; 8 bases map to TRBD1. CDR3 size: 14 residues. The junction had 7 bases not matched to a gene; V was cut back by 6 bases and J by 4 bases. Looked up from germline, CDR1 is MDHEN and CDR2 is SYDVKM.

The chain joins TRBV2 to TRBJ2-3; D unresolved. V shed 1 base and J shed 0 bases, with 8 bases lying between them. Germline CDR1 SNHLY, CDR2 FYNNEI. The CDR3 length is 15 residues. The CDR3 protein is CASSEETASTDTQYF. CDR3 sequence (DNA): TGTGCCAGCAGTGAAGAGACTGCCAGCACAGATACGCAGTATTTT.

This clonotype was seen many times. The chain links TRBV28 to TRBJ1-5; the D gene is possibly TRBD1 (6 bases). Trimming stripped 2 bases from V and 3 bases from J, with 11 bases between. CDR1 MDHEN and CDR2 SYDVKM come from the germline V gene. The CDR3 spans 15 residues. This CDR3 reads CASSLPQGFNQPQHF. In DNA form, the CDR3 reads TGTGCCAGCAGTTTACCACAGGGATTCAATCAGCCCCAGCATTTT.

The gene calls are TRBV18 and TRBJ1-2; 7 bases line up with TRBD1. V trimming: 1 base; J trimming: 14 bases; junction bases outside the gene matches: 13. Germline CDR1 KGHSH, CDR2 LQKENI. The CDR3 extends over 14 amino acids. CDR3 bases: TGTGCCAGCTCACCACAATTCGGGACAGCCCTCCAAACCTTC. Protein: CASSPQFGTALQTF.

The CDR3 is CASERDSETQQFF. The DNA of the CDR3 is TGTGCCAGCGAACGTGACAGCGAAACTCAGCAGTTCTTC. The V gene is TRBV2, the J gene TRBJ2-1; perhaps TRBD1 as D (5 bases). V was cut by 8 bases and J by 11 bases, with 19 bases left in between. Germline loops: CDR1 SNHLY, CDR2 FYNNEI. The CDR3 loop spans 13 amino acids.

This clonotype was recorded at least ten times. An end of the junction does not agree with germline; a read error may underlie this. This chain joins TRBV5-1 and TRBJ2-7; D unresolved. The CDR3 has 11 residues. Looked up from germline, CDR1 is SGHRS and CDR2 is YFSETQ. The CDR3 DNA reads as TGTGCCAGCAGTTTCCTCTACGAGCAGTACTTC. This codes for CASSFLYEQYF.